The subject of this entry is one T cell receptor (beta chain). The germline V gene has CDR1 LNHNV and CDR2 YYDKDF (reference sequence). V lost 0 bases to trimming and J lost 6 bases; unmatched junction nucleotides: 6. This CDR3 region has 16 residues. The Seattle patients joined while their infection was active and were tracked longitudinally afterward. In the original workflow: Nucleated cell number was recorded as an estimate derived from reference gene primer amplification. Measured with immunoSEQ multiplex PCR; TCRdb has only the in-frame clones, and not every one. D and trimming were read from the DNA, whereas the V and J calls and clone size are those reported in that table. The sample lists 150,000 to 200,000 clones, approximately 79% occurring once. The data are from a study of blood T cell repertoires in COVID-19. Looking at the study overall: COVID-19 samples collected from the United States, Italy and Spain covered acute and convalescent phases. T cells, B-cell-depleted T cells, or PBMCs provided the cDNA or gDNA that served as material.

This sequence joins TRBV15 and TRBJ2-7; 12 bases are shared with TRBD2. This clonotype originated in a woman in her 40s with COVID-19, enrolled during active disease. Source material: peripheral blood. CDR3: CATSRERTSGTSEQYF. Here the CDR3 DNA reads TGTGCCACCAGCAGAGAGCGGACTAGCGGGACTAGCGAGCAGTACTTC. Full variable domain (outside the CDR3, taken from reference TRBV15 and TRBJ2-7): DAMVIQNPRYQVTQFGKPVTLSCSQTLNHNVMYWYQQKSSQAPKLLFHYYDKDFNNEADTPDNFQSRRPNTSFCFLDIRSPGLGDTAMYLCATSRERTSGTSEQYFGPGTRLTVT.